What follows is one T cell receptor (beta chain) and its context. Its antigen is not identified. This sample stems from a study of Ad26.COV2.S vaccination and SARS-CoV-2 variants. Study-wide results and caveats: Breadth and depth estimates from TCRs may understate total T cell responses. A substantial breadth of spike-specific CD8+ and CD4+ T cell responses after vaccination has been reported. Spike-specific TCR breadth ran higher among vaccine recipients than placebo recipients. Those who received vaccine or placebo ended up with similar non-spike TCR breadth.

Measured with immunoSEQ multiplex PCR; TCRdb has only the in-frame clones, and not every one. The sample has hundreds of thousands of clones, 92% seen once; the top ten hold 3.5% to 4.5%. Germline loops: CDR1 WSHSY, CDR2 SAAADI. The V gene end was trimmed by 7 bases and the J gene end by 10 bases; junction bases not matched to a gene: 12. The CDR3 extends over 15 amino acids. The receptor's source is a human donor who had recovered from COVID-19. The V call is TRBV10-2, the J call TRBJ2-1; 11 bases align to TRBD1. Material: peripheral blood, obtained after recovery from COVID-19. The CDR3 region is CASTFSGTGGGEQFF. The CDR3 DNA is TGCGCCAGCACCTTTTCAGGGACAGGGGGGGGAGAGCAGTTCTTC.